A selection of T cell receptor beta chains follows, all from one sample in a study of blood T cell repertoires in COVID-19. Here immunoSEQ multiplex PCR was the method, and the copy in TCRdb shows in-frame clones only, minus some. The repertoire holds 200,000 or so clones, with just under 90% as singletons. Material: peripheral blood. The receptors shown here come from a man aged 25-40 years with COVID-19, enrolled during active disease. Each CDR3 is given with its conserved first and last residue. Each record gives: J gene, clone size, D gene, V gene, CDR3 protein, CDR3 DNA. A D gene is named only where the DNA matches it firmly. Some rows mark clone size as missing; the rest say once, few, many or name a class of expanded clone.

>TRBJ1-1|.|.|TRBV6-5
CASWEVTEAFF
TGTGCCAGTTGGGAGGTCACTGAAGCTTTCTTT
>TRBJ1-1|.|.|TRBV29-1
CSVDEGVRAFF
TGCAGCGTTGATGAGGGGGTTCGAGCTTTCTTT
>TRBJ2-7|.|TRBD1|TRBV30
CAWSVGRGLYEQYF
TGTGCCTGGAGTGTTGGTAGGGGGCTCTACGAGCAGTACTTC
>TRBJ1-5|.|TRBD1|TRBV6-2/TRBV6-3
CASSYSPDRGNQPQHF
TGTGCCAGCAGTTACTCTCCGGACAGGGGCAATCAGCCCCAGCATTTT
>TRBJ1-2|once|TRBD1|TRBV6-2/TRBV6-3
CASSRQGRYGYTF
TGTGCCAGCAGCCGACAGGGAAGATATGGCTACACCTTC
>TRBJ1-1|.|.|TRBV20-1
CSRQQNTEAFF
TGCAGTAGACAGCAGAACACTGAAGCTTTCTTT
>TRBJ1-1|.|TRBD1|TRBV7-8
CASSSLRDRILRYTEAFF
TGTGCCAGCAGCTCTCTCCGGGACAGAATTCTGAGGTACACTGAAGCTTTCTTT
>TRBJ2-7|once|TRBD1|TRBV7-9
CASSLVTGGYEQYF
TGTGCCAGCAGCTTAGTGACAGGGGGCTACGAGCAGTACTTC
>TRBJ1-2|.|.|TRBV2
CASSTSTGYGYGYTF
TGTGCCAGCAGTACAAGTACAGGGTACGGCTATGGCTACACCTTC
>TRBJ1-1|.|.|TRBV10-2
CASRITGGSEAFF
TGCGCCAGCAGAATAACAGGTGGCTCTGAAGCTTTCTTT
>TRBJ1-2|.|TRBD1|TRBV7-2
CASSSTGTAYGYTF
TGTGCCAGCAGCTCCACCGGGACAGCCTATGGCTACACCTTC
>TRBJ1-2|.|TRBD1|TRBV11-2
CASSLADRVYGYTF
TGTGCCAGCAGCTTAGCCGACAGGGTCTATGGCTACACCTTC
>TRBJ2-7|.|TRBD1|TRBV7-2
CASSLDGQGSPYEQYF
TGTGCCAGCAGCTTAGACGGACAGGGGAGTCCCTACGAGCAGTACTTC
>TRBJ1-2|.|.|TRBV19
CASERERGGYTF
TGTGCCAGTGAAAGGGAACGGGGTGGCTACACCTTC
>TRBJ1-4|.|TRBD1|TRBV5-6
CASSDTGTVGEKLFF
TGTGCCAGCAGCGACACCGGGACAGTTGGTGAAAAACTGTTTTTT
>TRBJ2-1|.|.|TRBV7-6
CASSLFQRGHNEQFF
TGTGCCAGCAGCTTATTCCAAAGAGGGCACAATGAGCAGTTCTTC
>TRBJ2-7|.|.|TRBV7-8
CASSAQGFEQYF
TGTGCCAGCAGCGCCCAGGGATTCGAGCAGTACTTC
>TRBJ2-7|.|TRBD1|TRBV6-5
CASSFATGNSYEQYF
TGTGCCAGCAGTTTCGCGACAGGGAACTCTTACGAGCAGTACTTC
>TRBJ1-2|.|.|TRBV29-1
CSVDNSNYGYTF
TGCAGCGTTGATAACAGTAACTATGGCTACACCTTC
>TRBJ1-1|.|TRBD1|TRBV6-4
CASSFDGQGGTEAFF
TGTGCCAGCAGTTTCGATGGACAGGGTGGGACTGAAGCTTTCTTT
>TRBJ2-1|.|TRBD2|TRBV3-1/TRBV3-2
CASSQDSKEIAGYNEQFF
TGTGCCAGCAGCCAAGATAGCAAAGAAATAGCGGGGTACAATGAGCAGTTCTTC
>TRBJ2-1|.|TRBD2|TRBV18
CASSPRTSDYNEQFF
TGTGCCAGCTCACCAAGGACTAGCGACTACAATGAGCAGTTCTTC
>TRBJ2-3|.|TRBD2|TRBV13
CASSTGLAGRTDTQYF
TGTGCCAGCAGCACCGGACTAGCGGGGAGGACAGATACGCAGTATTTT
>TRBJ1-2|.|TRBD1|TRBV4-1
CASSHNRLQGVASYGYTF
TGCGCCAGCAGTCACAATCGACTACAGGGGGTCGCAAGCTATGGCTACACCTTC
>TRBJ1-5|.|.|TRBV21-1
CASSKALPGGTGNQPQHF
TGTGCCAGCAGCAAAGCGCTTCCAGGCGGGACGGGCAATCAGCCCCAGCATTTT
>TRBJ2-1|.|.|TRBV25-1
CASSEYQTYNEQFF
TGTGCCAGCAGTGAATATCAAACCTACAATGAGCAGTTCTTC
>TRBJ2-7|.|.|TRBV19
CASSVVRHRVQYF
TGTGCCAGTAGTGTAGTCCGTCATCGAGTGCAGTACTTC
>TRBJ1-5|.|TRBD1|TRBV19
CASSIPPHRGLGNQPQHF
TGTGCCAGTAGTATACCCCCCCACAGGGGGCTAGGGAATCAGCCCCAGCATTTT
>TRBJ2-1|.|.|TRBV30
CAWSPTVRSPYNEQFF
TGTGCCTGGAGTCCTACCGTGCGTTCCCCCTACAATGAGCAGTTCTTC
>TRBJ1-1|.|.|TRBV14
CASSQVNSKAFF
TGTGCCAGCAGCCAAGTTAACAGCAAAGCTTTCTTT
>TRBJ2-3|.|TRBD2|TRBV6-2/TRBV6-3
CASSYEAAGYTDTQYF
TGTGCCAGCAGTTACGAGGCAGCGGGATACACAGATACGCAGTATTTT
>TRBJ2-7|once|TRBD1|TRBV5-6
CASRTSGQGSYEQYF
TGTGCCAGCAGGACTTCGGGACAGGGCTCCTACGAGCAGTACTTC
>TRBJ2-7|.|.|TRBV6-5
CASSLGTTYEQYF
TGTGCCAGCAGCCTCGGGACAACCTACGAGCAGTACTTC
>TRBJ2-5|.|TRBD1|TRBV28
CASSSWDRGALETQYF
TGTGCCAGCAGTTCCTGGGACAGAGGCGCGCTCGAGACCCAGTACTTC
>TRBJ1-2|.|TRBD1|TRBV7-9
CASSPGTVGYTF
TGTGCCAGCAGCCCAGGGACAGTTGGCTACACCTTC
>TRBJ2-7|.|.|TRBV27
CASRRDGSYEQYF
TGTGCCAGCAGGCGGGACGGCTCCTACGAGCAGTACTTC
>TRBJ1-4|.|TRBD1|TRBV30
CAAGQGLRKLFF
TGTGCCGCGGGACAGGGATTAAGAAAACTGTTTTTT
>TRBJ1-3|.|TRBD1|TRBV4-3
CASSPRRTGFSGNTIYF
TGCGCCAGCAGCCCCCGACGGACAGGCTTCTCTGGAAACACCATATATTTT
>TRBJ1-6|.|.|TRBV6-5
CASSYVGYGNSPLHF
TGTGCCAGCAGTTACGTCGGGTATGGGAATTCACCCCTCCACTTT
>TRBJ2-1|.|.|TRBV19
CASSIVQLKQFF
TGTGCCAGTAGTATAGTACAGCTTAAGCAGTTCTTC
>TRBJ1-2|.|.|TRBV18
CASSPGQQTLLRYGYTF
TGTGCCAGCTCACCAGGACAGCAAACCCTCCTTCGGTATGGCTACACCTTC
>TRBJ1-6|.|TRBD1|TRBV13
CASSPRQGSGSWSPLHF
TGTGCCAGCAGCCCCCGACAGGGGTCAGGGAGCTGGTCACCCCTCCACTTT
>TRBJ2-1|.|.|TRBV5-1
CASSLNRDYNEQFF
TGCGCCAGCAGCTTGAACAGGGACTACAATGAGCAGTTCTTC
>TRBJ1-5|.|.|TRBV18
CASSNGGASNQPQHF
TGTGCCAGCTCAAATGGCGGGGCTAGCAATCAGCCCCAGCATTTT
>TRBJ1-5|.|.|TRBV2
CASSGGPRQPQHF
TGTGCCAGCAGTGGAGGGCCGCGGCAGCCCCAGCATTTT
>TRBJ1-5|.|TRBD1|TRBV28
CASRTPTGASRVNQPQHF
TGTGCCAGCAGAACCCCGACAGGGGCGAGCAGGGTCAATCAGCCCCAGCATTTT
>TRBJ2-7|many|TRBD2|TRBV3-1/TRBV3-2
CASSPLAGREQYF
TGTGCCAGCAGCCCGCTAGCGGGGCGCGAGCAGTACTTC
>TRBJ1-1|.|TRBD1|TRBV27
CASSPGQGRNTEAFF
TGTGCCAGCAGCCCCGGACAGGGGAGGAACACTGAAGCTTTCTTT
>TRBJ2-7|.|TRBD1|TRBV18
CASSPPPGGGEQYF
TGTGCCAGCTCACCACCGCCAGGGGGTGGCGAGCAGTACTTC
>TRBJ2-3|.|.|TRBV10-3
CAISPGGTDTQYF
TGTGCCATCAGCCCAGGGGGCACAGATACGCAGTATTTT
>TRBJ1-4|.|.|TRBV24-1
CATSDSRTVYEKLFF
TGTGCCACCAGTGACAGCAGGACAGTCTATGAAAAACTGTTTTTT